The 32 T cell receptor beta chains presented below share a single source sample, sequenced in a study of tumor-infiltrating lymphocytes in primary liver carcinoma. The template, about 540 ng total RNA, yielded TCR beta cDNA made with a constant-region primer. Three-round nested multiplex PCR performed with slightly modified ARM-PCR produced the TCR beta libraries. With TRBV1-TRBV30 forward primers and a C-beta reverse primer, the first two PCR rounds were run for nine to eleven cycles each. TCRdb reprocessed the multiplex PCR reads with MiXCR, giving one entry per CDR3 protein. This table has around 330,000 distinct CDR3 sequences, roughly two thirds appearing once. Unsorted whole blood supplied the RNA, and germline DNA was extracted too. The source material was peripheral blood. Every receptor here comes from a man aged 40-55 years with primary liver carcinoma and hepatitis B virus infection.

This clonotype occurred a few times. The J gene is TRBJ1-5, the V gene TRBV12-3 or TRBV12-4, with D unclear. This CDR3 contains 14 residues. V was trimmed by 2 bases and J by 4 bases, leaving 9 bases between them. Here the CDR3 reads CASSLMAVNQPQHF. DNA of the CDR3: TGTGCCAGCAGTTTAATGGCGGTGAATCAGCCCCAGCATTTT.

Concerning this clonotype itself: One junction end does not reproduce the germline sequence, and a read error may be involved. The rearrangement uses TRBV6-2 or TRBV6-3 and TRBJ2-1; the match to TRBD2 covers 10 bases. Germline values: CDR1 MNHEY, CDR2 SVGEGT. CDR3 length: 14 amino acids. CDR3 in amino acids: CTSRGLAGVNEQFF. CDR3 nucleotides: TGTACCAGCCGAGGTCTAGCGGGAGTGAATGAGCAGTTCTTC.

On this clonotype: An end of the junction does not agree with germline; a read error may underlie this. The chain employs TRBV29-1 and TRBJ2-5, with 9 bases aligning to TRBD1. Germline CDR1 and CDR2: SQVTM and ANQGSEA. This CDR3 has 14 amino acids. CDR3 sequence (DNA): TGCGGCGTTGTCCGTTTACAGGGGGCTGAGACCCAGTACTTC. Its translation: CGVVRLQGAETQYF.

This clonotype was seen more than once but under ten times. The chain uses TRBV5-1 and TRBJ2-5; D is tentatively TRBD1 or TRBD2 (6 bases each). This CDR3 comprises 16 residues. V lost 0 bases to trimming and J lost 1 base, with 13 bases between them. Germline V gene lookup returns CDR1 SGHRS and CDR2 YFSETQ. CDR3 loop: CASSLEGGPLQETQYF. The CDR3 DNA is TGCGCCAGCAGCTTGGAGGGGGGTCCCCTCCAAGAGACCCAGTACTTC.

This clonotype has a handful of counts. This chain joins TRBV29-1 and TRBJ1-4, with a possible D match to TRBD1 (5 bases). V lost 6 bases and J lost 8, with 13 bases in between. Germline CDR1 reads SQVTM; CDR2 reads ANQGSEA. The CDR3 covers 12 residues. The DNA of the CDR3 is TGCAGCGTGGGCGAGGGGCCCGAAAAACTGTTTTTT. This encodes CSVGEGPEKLFF.

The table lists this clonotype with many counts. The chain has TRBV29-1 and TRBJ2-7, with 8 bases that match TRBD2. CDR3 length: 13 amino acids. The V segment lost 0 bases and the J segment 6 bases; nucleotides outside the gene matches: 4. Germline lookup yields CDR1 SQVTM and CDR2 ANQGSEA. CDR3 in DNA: TGCAGCGTTGAAGAAATAAGCGGGAGCGAGCAGTACTTC. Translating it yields CSVEEISGSEQYF.

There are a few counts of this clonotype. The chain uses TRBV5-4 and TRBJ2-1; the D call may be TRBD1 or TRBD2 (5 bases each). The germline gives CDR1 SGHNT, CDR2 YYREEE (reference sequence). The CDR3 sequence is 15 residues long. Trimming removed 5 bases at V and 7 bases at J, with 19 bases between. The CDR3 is CASRLGTGSSNEQFF. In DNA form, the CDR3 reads TGTGCCAGCAGACTAGGGACCGGGTCTTCGAATGAGCAGTTCTTC.

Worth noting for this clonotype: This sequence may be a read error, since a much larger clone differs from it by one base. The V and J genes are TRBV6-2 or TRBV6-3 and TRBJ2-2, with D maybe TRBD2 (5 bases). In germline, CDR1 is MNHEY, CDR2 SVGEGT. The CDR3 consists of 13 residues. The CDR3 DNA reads TGTGCCAGCAGTTACTCGGCCACCGGGGAGCCGTTTTTT. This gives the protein CASSYSATGEPFF.

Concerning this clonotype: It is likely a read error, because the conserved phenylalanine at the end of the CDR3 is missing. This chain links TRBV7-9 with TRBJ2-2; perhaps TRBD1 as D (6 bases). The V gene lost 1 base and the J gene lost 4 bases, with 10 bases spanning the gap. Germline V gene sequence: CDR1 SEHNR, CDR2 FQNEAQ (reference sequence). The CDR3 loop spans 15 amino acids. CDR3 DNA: TGTGCCAGCAGCTTAGAACAGGGCGGCACCGGGGAGCTGTTTTCT. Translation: CASSLEQGGTGELFS.

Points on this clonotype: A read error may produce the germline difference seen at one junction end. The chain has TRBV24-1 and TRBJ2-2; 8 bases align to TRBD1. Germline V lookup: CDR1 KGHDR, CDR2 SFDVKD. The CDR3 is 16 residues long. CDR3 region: CGTSDPTGQGTGELFF. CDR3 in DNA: TGTGGCACCAGTGATCCCACCGGACAGGGCACCGGGGAGCTGTTTTTT.

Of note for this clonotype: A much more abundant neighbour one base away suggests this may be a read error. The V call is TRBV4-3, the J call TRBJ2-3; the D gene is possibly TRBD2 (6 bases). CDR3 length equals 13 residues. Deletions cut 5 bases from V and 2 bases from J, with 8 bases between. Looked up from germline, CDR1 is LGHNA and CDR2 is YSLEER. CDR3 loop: CASSASDTDTQYF. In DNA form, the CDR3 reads TGCGCCAGCAGCGCTAGCGACACAGATACGCAGTATTTT.

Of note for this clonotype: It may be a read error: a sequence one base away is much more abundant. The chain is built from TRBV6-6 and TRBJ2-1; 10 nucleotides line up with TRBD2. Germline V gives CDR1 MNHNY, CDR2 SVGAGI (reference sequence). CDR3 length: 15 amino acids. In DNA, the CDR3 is TGTGCCAGCAGTACCCTAGCGGGAGATTACAATGAGCACTTCTTC. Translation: CASSTLAGDYNEHFF.

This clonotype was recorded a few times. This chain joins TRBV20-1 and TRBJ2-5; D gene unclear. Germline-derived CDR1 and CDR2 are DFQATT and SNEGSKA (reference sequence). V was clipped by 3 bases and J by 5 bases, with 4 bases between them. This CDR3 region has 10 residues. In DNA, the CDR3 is TGCAGTGCTAGCTCCGAGACCCAGTACTTC. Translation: CSASSETQYF.

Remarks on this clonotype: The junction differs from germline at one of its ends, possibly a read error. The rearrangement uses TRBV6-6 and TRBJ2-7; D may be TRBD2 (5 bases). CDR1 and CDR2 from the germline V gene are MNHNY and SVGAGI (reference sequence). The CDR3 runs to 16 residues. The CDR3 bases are TGTGCCAGCAGTTACACGGGAATCGTTCCCTCCTACGAGCAATACTTC. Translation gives CASSYTGIVPSYEQYF.

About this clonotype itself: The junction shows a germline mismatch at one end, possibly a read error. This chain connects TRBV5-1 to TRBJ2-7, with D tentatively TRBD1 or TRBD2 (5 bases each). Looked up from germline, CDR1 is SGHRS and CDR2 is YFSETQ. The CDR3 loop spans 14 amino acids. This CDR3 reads CASSLGDATYQQYF. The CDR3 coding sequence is TGCGCAAGCAGCTTGGGGGACGCGACCTACCAGCAGTACTTC.

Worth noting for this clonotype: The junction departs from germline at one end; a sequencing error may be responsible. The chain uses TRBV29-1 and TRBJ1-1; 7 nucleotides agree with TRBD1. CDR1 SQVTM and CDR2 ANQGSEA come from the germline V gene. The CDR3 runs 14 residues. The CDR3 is CSVAIQGIGTEVFF. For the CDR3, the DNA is TGCAGCGTTGCAATACAGGGGATAGGCACTGAAGTTTTCTTT.

Here the CDR3 reads CAIISGKRGQGETQYF. The DNA of the CDR3 is TGTGCCATCATTTCTGGAAAGAGGGGGCAGGGAGAGACCCAGTACTTC. The chain couples TRBV10-3 to TRBJ2-5; TRBD1 matches at 7 bases. This CDR3 spans 16 amino acids. CDR1 and CDR2 (germline): ENHRY, SYGVKD. With 7 bases clipped from V and 4 bases from J, the junction kept 15 bases outside the gene matches.

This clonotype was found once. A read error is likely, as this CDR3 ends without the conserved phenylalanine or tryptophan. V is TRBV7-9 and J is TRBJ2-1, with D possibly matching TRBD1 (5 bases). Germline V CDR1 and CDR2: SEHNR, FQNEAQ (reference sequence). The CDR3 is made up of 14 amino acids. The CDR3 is CASSFGHNYNVQFL. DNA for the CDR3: TGTGCCAGCAGCTTCGGACACAACTACAATGTGCAGTTCTTA.

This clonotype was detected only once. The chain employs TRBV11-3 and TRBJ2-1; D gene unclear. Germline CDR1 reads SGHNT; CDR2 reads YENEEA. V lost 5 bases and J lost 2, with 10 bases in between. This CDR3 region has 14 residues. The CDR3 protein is CASSNSAAYNEQFF. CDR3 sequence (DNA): TGTGCCAGCAGCAACAGCGCCGCCTACAATGAGCAGTTCTTC.

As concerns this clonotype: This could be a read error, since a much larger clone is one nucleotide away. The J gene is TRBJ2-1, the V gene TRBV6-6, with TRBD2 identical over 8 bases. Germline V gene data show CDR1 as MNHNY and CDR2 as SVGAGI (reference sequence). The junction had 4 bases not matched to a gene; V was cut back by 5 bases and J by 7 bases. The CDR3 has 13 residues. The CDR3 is CASSNIAGNEQFF. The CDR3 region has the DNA TGTGCCAGCAGTAACATAGCGGGAAATGAGCAGTTCTTC.

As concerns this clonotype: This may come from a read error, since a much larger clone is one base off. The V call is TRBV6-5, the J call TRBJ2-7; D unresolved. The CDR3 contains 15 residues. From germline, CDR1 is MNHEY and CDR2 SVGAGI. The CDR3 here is CASSPAARSSYEQCF. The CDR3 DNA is TGTGCCAGCAGCCCGGCAGCGCGAAGCTCCTACGAGCAGTGCTTC.

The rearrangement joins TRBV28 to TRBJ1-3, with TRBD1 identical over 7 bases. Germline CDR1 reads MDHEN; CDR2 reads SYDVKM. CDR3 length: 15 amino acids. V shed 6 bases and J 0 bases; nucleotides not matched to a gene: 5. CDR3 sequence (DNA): TGTGCCAGCAGATCTGACAGGGCCTCTGGAAACACCATATATTTT. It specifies CASRSDRASGNTIYF.

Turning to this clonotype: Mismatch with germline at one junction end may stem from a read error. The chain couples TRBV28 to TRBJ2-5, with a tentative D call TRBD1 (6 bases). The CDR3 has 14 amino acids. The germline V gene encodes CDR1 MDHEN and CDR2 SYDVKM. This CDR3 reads CTSSSPGVQETQYF. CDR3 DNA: TGTACCAGCAGCTCCCCAGGGGTCCAAGAGACCCAGTACTTC.

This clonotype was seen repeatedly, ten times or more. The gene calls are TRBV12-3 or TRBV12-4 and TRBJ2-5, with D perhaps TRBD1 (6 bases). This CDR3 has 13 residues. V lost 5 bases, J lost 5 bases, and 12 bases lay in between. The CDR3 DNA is TGTGCCAGCAGTATACAGGGCCGCGAGACCCAGTACTTC. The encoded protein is CASSIQGRETQYF.

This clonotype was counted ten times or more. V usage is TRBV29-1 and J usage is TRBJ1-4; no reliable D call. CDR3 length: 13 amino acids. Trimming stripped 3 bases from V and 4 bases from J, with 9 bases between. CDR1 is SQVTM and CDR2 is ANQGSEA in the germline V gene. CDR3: CSVERQINEKLFF. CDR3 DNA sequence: TGCAGCGTTGAGCGGCAGATTAATGAAAAACTGTTTTTT. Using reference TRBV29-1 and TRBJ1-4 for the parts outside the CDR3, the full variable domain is SAVISQKPSRDICQRGTSLTIQCQVDSQVTMMFWYRQQPGQSLTLIATANQGSEATYESGFVIDKFPISRPNLTFSTLTVSNMSPEDSSIYLCSVERQINEKLFFGSGTQLSVL.

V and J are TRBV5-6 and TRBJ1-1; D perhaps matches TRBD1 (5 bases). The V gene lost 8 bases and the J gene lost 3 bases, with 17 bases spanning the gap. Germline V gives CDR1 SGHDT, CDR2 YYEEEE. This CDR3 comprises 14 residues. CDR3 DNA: TGTGCCAGAAGTCTAGACGGGACCTACACTGAAGCTTTCTTT. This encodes CARSLDGTYTEAFF.

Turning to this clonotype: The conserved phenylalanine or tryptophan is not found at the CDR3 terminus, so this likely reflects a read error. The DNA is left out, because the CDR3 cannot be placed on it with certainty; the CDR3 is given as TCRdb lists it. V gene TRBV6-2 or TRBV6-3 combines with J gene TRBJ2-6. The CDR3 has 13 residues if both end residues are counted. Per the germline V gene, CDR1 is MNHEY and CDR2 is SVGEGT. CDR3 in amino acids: CASSWTGANVLTS.

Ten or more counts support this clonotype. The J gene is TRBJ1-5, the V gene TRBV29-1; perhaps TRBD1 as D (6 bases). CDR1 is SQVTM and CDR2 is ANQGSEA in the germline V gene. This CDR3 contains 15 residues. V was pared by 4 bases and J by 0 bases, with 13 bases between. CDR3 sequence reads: CSVGEGQYSNQPQHF. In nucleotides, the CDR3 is TGCAGCGTTGGGGAAGGACAGTATAGCAATCAGCCCCAGCATTTT.

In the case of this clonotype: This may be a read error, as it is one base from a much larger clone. In nucleotides, the CDR3 is TGTGCCGGCAGCCTAGACAGGGTCGCTGAAAAACTGTTTTTT. The encoded protein is CAGSLDRVAEKLFF. The rearrangement joins TRBV6-5 to TRBJ1-4; 7 bases fit TRBD1. Germline lookup yields CDR1 MNHEY and CDR2 SVGAGI. The CDR3 contains 14 residues.

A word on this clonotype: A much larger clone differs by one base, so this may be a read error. CDR3 sequence: CASSQDYGASVGNTIYF. DNA of the CDR3: TGCGCCAGCAGCCAAGATTATGGGGCATCCGTAGGAAACACCATATATTTT. The gene calls are TRBV4-3 and TRBJ1-3; a weak D match, TRBD1 (5 bases). The CDR3 contains 17 residues. The V gene lost 0 bases and the J gene lost 4 bases, with 16 bases spanning the gap. CDR1 and CDR2 from the germline V gene are LGHNA and YSLEER.

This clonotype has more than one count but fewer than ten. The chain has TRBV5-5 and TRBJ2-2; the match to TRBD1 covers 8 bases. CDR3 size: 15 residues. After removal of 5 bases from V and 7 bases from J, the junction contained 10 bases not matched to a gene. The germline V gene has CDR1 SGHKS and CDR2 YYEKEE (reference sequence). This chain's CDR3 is CASSTLGQVRGELFF. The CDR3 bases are TGTGCCAGCAGTACGCTGGGACAGGTGCGCGGGGAGCTGTTTTTT.

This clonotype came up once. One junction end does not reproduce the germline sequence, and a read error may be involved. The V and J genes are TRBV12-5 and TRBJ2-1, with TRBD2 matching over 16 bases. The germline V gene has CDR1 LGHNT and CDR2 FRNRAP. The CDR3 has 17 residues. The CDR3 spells CASGLGTSGRGRNGQLF. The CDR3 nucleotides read TGTGCTAGTGGTCTCGGGACTAGCGGGAGGGGTCGCAATGGGCAGCTCTTC.